Listed here are 21 T cell receptor beta chains from one sample, sequenced in a study of blood T cell repertoires in COVID-19. Clones were sequenced by immunoSEQ multiplex PCR, and TCRdb holds only the in-frame ones, with some missing. Of under 250,000 clones detected, 85% to 90% appear once; the ten largest clones hold 11%. The specimen sequenced was peripheral blood. These receptors were collected from a man aged 45-65 years with COVID-19, enrolled during active disease.

The chain couples TRBV19 to TRBJ2-1; D unresolved. The V and J ends lost 5 bases and 7 bases respectively, with 9 bases between them. Germline CDR1 reads LNHDA; CDR2 reads SQIVND (reference sequence). CDR3 length equals 12 residues. This CDR3 reads CASSSQRNEQFF. CDR3 nucleotides: TGTGCCAGTAGTTCTCAGAGGAATGAGCAGTTCTTC.

The gene calls are TRBV25-1 and TRBJ2-3; possibly TRBD1 for D (6 bases). CDR1 is MGHDK and CDR2 is SYGVNS in the germline V gene. CDR3 size: 11 residues. The V and J ends lost 8 bases and 5 bases respectively, with 8 bases between them. Here the CDR3 reads CASLGGDTQYF. CDR3 nucleotide sequence: TGTGCCAGCCTAGGGGGAGATACGCAGTATTTT.

Only one count was recorded for this clone. CDR3 bases: TGTGCCAGCTCACCGCGGACAGGGGAAAGTGAAAAACTGTTTTTT. Residues: CASSPRTGESEKLFF. The chain carries TRBV18 and TRBJ1-4; 9 bases line up with TRBD1. In germline, CDR1 is KGHSH, CDR2 LQKENI. Trimming cost V 3 bases and J 7 bases; bases outside gene matches: 6. This CDR3 is built from 15 residues.

This chain joins TRBV2 and TRBJ2-7; D unclear. V was cut by 1 base and J by 2 bases, with 3 bases left in between. CDR1 and CDR2 from the germline V gene are SNHLY and FYNNEI. CDR3 size: 12 residues. DNA for the CDR3: TGTGCCAGCAGTGAAGGCGCCTACGAGCAGTACTTC. Protein product: CASSEGAYEQYF.

Here the CDR3 DNA reads TGTGCCAGCAGCCGCCAGCATCTCAAAGGCGGTCAGCCCCAGCATTTT. This codes for CASSRQHLKGGQPQHF. The rearrangement links TRBV5-5 to TRBJ1-5; D uncertain. V lost 4 bases, J lost 6 bases, and 20 bases lay in between. Germline V gives CDR1 SGHKS, CDR2 YYEKEE (reference sequence). The CDR3 length is 16 residues.

The chain combines TRBV13 with TRBJ2-2; 13 bases agree with TRBD2. From germline, CDR1 is PRHDT and CDR2 FYEKMQ (reference sequence). Trimming took 5 bases from V and 2 from J; bases not matched to a gene: 8. This CDR3 has 18 amino acids. The CDR3 region has the DNA TGTGCCAGCAGCGTGGGGACTAGCGGGATAGGTAACACCGGGGAGCTGTTTTTT. Its protein is CASSVGTSGIGNTGELFF.

The chain recombines TRBV5-6 with TRBJ2-7, with 10 nucleotides matching TRBD2. There are 15 residues in the CDR3. The junction had 6 bases not matched to a gene; V was cut back by 4 bases and J by 2 bases. CDR1 is SGHDT and CDR2 is YYEEEE in the germline V gene. For the CDR3, the DNA is TGTGCCAGCAGCCTAGGACTAGCGGTGACCTACGAGCAGTACTTC. It translates to CASSLGLAVTYEQYF.

The chain has TRBV7-2 and TRBJ2-1, with 13 bases that match TRBD2. V lost 0 bases and J lost 10; bases outside the gene matches: 12. CDR3 length: 18 amino acids. Looked up from germline, CDR1 is SGHTA and CDR2 is FQGNSA. The DNA for the CDR3 is TGTGCCAGCAGCTTAGCCCCTAGGCTGGGACTAGCGGGGTCGGAGCAGTTCTTC. It codes for CASSLAPRLGLAGSEQFF.

V usage is TRBV18 and J usage is TRBJ2-7; D is possibly TRBD1 (7 bases). This CDR3 is built from 16 residues. V was pared by 4 bases and J by 3 bases, with 19 bases between. Germline values: CDR1 KGHSH, CDR2 LQKENI. CDR3 amino acids: CASSHIPRGDNYEQYF. CDR3 nucleotides: TGTGCCAGCTCACACATCCCCAGGGGGGATAACTACGAGCAGTACTTC.

The chain links TRBV5-8 to TRBJ2-1; tentative D call: TRBD2 (6 bases). The CDR3 has 14 amino acids. The V gene lost 4 bases and the J gene lost 2 bases, with 10 bases spanning the gap. The germline CDR1 and CDR2 sequences are SGHTS and YDEGEE. The CDR3 nucleotides read TGTGCCAGCAGCCTGAGGACTACCTACAATGAGCAGTTCTTC. Residues: CASSLRTTYNEQFF.

The rearrangement uses TRBV25-1 and TRBJ1-5; D may be TRBD1 (6 bases). Deletions cut 2 bases from V and 3 bases from J, with 8 bases between. Germline CDR1 is MGHDK and CDR2 is SYGVNS. The CDR3 consists of 14 residues. CDR3 protein: CASSETGSNQPQHF. The DNA for the CDR3 is TGTGCCAGCAGTGAAACAGGGTCCAATCAGCCCCAGCATTTT.

The rearrangement uses TRBV9 and TRBJ1-6, with D tentatively TRBD1 (5 bases). The CDR3 extends over 15 amino acids. The germline CDR1 and CDR2 sequences are SGDLS and YYNGEE. With 0 bases removed from V and 9 bases from J, the gap between germline ends came to 13 bases. DNA for the CDR3: TGTGCCAGCAGCGTAGGGTCAGGGCTTGGTTCACCCCTCCACTTT. Residues: CASSVGSGLGSPLHF.

Comments on this clone: This sample also contains other DNA sequences that code for the same CDR3. The V call is TRBV7-9, the J call TRBJ1-1, with D unresolved. Trimming stripped 5 bases from V and 0 bases from J, with 7 bases between. The CDR3 loop spans 13 amino acids. Per germline, CDR1 SEHNR and CDR2 FQNEAQ (reference sequence). The CDR3 loop is CASSRGLNTEAFF. DNA for the CDR3: TGTGCCAGCAGCCGAGGGCTGAACACTGAAGCTTTCTTT.

V is TRBV24-1 and J is TRBJ1-5; a possible D gene is TRBD1 (6 bases). The germline V and J ends were trimmed by 11 bases and 0 bases, with 25 bases remaining between them. Per the germline V gene, CDR1 is KGHDR and CDR2 is SFDVKD. There are 18 residues in the CDR3. The CDR3 loop reads CAIPSPTGPGLSNQPQHF. For the CDR3, the DNA is TGTGCCATACCCTCTCCCACAGGGCCCGGACTTAGCAATCAGCCCCAGCATTTT.

This chain joins TRBV5-1 and TRBJ2-1; TRBD2 agrees at 13 bases. The trim removed 0 bases at V and 7 bases at J, leaving 10 bases unmatched. The CDR3 has 18 residues. Germline V gives CDR1 SGHRS, CDR2 YFSETQ. The CDR3 sequence is CASSLATLAGGPGNEQFF. CDR3 coding DNA: TGCGCCAGCAGCTTGGCCACACTAGCGGGAGGGCCGGGGAATGAGCAGTTCTTC.

The chain is built from TRBV27 and TRBJ2-7, with D hard to call. The CDR3 contains 13 residues. In germline, CDR1 is MNHEY, CDR2 SMNVEV (reference sequence). With 5 bases removed from V and 3 bases from J, the gap between germline ends came to 11 bases. Here the CDR3 reads CASSHDIFYEQYF. DNA of the CDR3: TGTGCCAGCAGTCATGACATTTTCTACGAGCAGTACTTC.

This sequence joins TRBV13 and TRBJ2-1; D is possibly TRBD2 (5 bases). CDR1 PRHDT and CDR2 FYEKMQ come from the germline V gene (reference sequence). With 2 bases removed from V and 12 bases from J, the gap between germline ends came to 11 bases. The CDR3 runs to 12 residues. The CDR3 reads CASSLKWEWQFF. Written as DNA, the CDR3 is TGTGCCAGCAGCTTAAAGTGGGAGTGGCAGTTCTTC.

V is TRBV14 and J is TRBJ2-7; 9 nucleotides line up with TRBD1. This CDR3 comprises 16 residues. Germline V gene data show CDR1 as SGHDN and CDR2 as FVKESK. After removal of 4 bases from V and 4 bases from J, the junction contained 11 bases not matched to a gene. The CDR3 protein is CASSPWTGESLYEQYF. CDR3 coding DNA: TGTGCCAGCAGCCCCTGGACAGGGGAATCGCTTTACGAGCAGTACTTC.

CDR3 sequence reads: CASSLGLAASTEQFF. CDR3 nucleotides: TGTGCCAGCAGCCTGGGACTAGCGGCCTCGACGGAGCAGTTCTTC. The V and J genes are TRBV14 and TRBJ2-1; 11 nucleotides line up with TRBD2. The trim removed 4 bases at V and 10 bases at J, leaving 9 bases unmatched. Germline CDR1 is SGHDN and CDR2 is FVKESK. The CDR3 consists of 15 residues.

V gene TRBV6-5 combines with J gene TRBJ2-2, with 12 bases aligning to TRBD1. This CDR3 spans 16 amino acids. CDR1 is MNHEY and CDR2 is SVGAGI in the germline V gene. V shed 3 bases and J 7 bases; nucleotides not matched to a gene: 6. The CDR3 DNA sequence: TGTGCCAGCAGTTATAGGGACAGGGGGCTTGTCGGGGAGCTGTTTTTT. Translation gives CASSYRDRGLVGELFF.

Only a few counts were recorded for this clone. V and J are TRBV4-1 and TRBJ1-5, with D possibly TRBD1 on 5 matching bases. The germline V gene encodes CDR1 MGHRA and CDR2 YSYEKL. This CDR3 is built from 14 residues. V lost 2 bases to trimming and J lost 5 bases, with 10 bases between them. The CDR3 sequence: CASSQQGWDQPQHF. The CDR3 DNA is TGCGCCAGCAGCCAACAGGGCTGGGATCAGCCCCAGCATTTT.